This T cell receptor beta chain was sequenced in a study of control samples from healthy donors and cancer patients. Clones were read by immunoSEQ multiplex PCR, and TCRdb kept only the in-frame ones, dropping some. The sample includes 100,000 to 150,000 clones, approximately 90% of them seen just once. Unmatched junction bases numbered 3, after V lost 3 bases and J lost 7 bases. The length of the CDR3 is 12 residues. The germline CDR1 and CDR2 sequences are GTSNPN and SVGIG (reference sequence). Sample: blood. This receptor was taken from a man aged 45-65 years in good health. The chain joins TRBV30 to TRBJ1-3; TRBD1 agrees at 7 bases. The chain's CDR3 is CAWRQGWNTIYF. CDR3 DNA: TGTGCCTGGAGACAGGGGTGGAACACCATATATTTT.